The 10 T cell receptor beta chains below all came from one sample that was sequenced in a study of cytomegalovirus exposure and HLA in healthy donors. PCR primers comprised 60 Vbeta and 13 Jbeta primers. Data came from immunoSEQ multiplex PCR; TCRdb stores just in-frame clones and leaves some out. The repertoire has 150,000 to 250,000 clones, roughly 79% of them found once; the top ten carry about 2.1%. The specimen was PBMCs. The receptor source for this set is a man younger than 45 in good health and CMV-seronegative.

The V gene is TRBV4-1, the J gene TRBJ2-1; 9 bases are shared with TRBD2. This CDR3 is built from 20 residues. Germline CDR1 and CDR2: MGHRA and YSYEKL. V gave up 4 bases and J gave up 0 bases; unmatched junction bases: 16. CDR3 region: CASSPIWGAGGLSSYNEQFF. Written as DNA, the CDR3 is TGCGCCAGCAGCCCCATTTGGGGAGCGGGAGGCCTTAGCTCCTACAATGAGCAGTTCTTC.

The rearrangement links TRBV4-2 to TRBJ2-7, with 11 bases lining up with TRBD2. The germline CDR1 and CDR2 sequences are LGHNA and YNFKEQ. The V gene end was trimmed by 1 base and the J gene end by 3 bases; junction bases not matched to a gene: 2. This CDR3 is 15 amino acids long. The DNA of the CDR3 is TGTGCCAGCAGCCAAGTACTAGCGGGAGTCTACGAGCAGTACTTC. It codes for CASSQVLAGVYEQYF.

CDR3 protein: CASRKRPPTGGTDTQYF. The CDR3 nucleotides are TGTGCCAGCAGAAAGAGACCCCCGACAGGGGGCACAGATACGCAGTATTTT. The chain joins TRBV6-4 to TRBJ2-3; 8 bases match TRBD1. V shed 6 bases and J 1 base; nucleotides not matched to a gene: 12. CDR1 is MRHNA, CDR2 SNTAGT, per germline. The CDR3 is 17 residues long.

This clone was detected a few times. The CDR3 loop reads CASSSTGGDNNEQFF. The DNA of the CDR3 is TGTGCCAGCAGCTCGACAGGGGGTGATAACAATGAGCAGTTCTTC. The chain employs TRBV5-4 and TRBJ2-1; 9 bases line up with TRBD1. The CDR3 has 15 residues. Trimming at V came to 3 bases and at J to 5 bases, leaving 6 bases not matched to a gene. Germline CDR1 reads SGHNT; CDR2 reads YYREEE (reference sequence). The entire variable domain, with the rest obtained from reference TRBV5-4 and TRBJ2-1, is as follows: ETGVTQSPTHLIKTRGQQVTLRCSSQSGHNTVSWYQQALGQGPQFIFQYYREEENGRGNFPPRFSGLQFPNYSSELNVNALELDDSALYLCASSSTGGDNNEQFFGPGTRLTVL.

The chain combines TRBV14 with TRBJ2-2; 16 bases agree with TRBD2. In germline, CDR1 is SGHDN, CDR2 FVKESK. V trimming: 6 bases; J trimming: 2 bases; junction bases outside the gene matches: 3. This CDR3 comprises 17 residues. The CDR3 DNA reads as TGTGCCAGCAGAGGGACTAGCGGGAGGGCCAACACCGGGGAGCTGTTTTTT. It encodes CASRGTSGRANTGELFF. Variable domain in full (rest from reference TRBV14 and TRBJ2-2): EAGVTQFPSHSVIEKGQTVTLRCDPISGHDNLYWYRRVMGKEIKFLLHFVKESKQDESGMPNNRFLAERTGGTYSTLKVQPAELEDSGVYFCASRGTSGRANTGELFFGEGSRLTVL.

This clone was recorded once. V usage is TRBV5-1 and J usage is TRBJ2-2; no clear D. This CDR3 contains 12 residues. Germline loops: CDR1 SGHRS, CDR2 YFSETQ. Trimming left V 1 base short and J 6 bases short, with 4 bases between. The CDR3 loop is CASSLIAGELFF. CDR3 in DNA: TGCGCCAGCAGCTTGATAGCCGGGGAGCTGTTTTTT.

This clone has just a few counts. V is TRBV7-7 and J is TRBJ2-5; possibly TRBD2 for D (6 bases). The V and J ends lost 4 bases and 11 bases respectively, with 14 bases between them. Germline V gives CDR1 SSHAT, CDR2 FNYEAQ (reference sequence). CDR3 length: 12 amino acids. The CDR3, as DNA: TGTGCCAGCAGCTCCCGGGACTCCAAGCAGTACTTC. Translation: CASSSRDSKQYF.

The chain has TRBV11-3 and TRBJ2-5; 7 bases fit TRBD2. This CDR3 has 14 amino acids. The germline gives CDR1 SGHNT, CDR2 YENEEA. V lost 5 bases to trimming and J lost 5 bases; unmatched junction nucleotides: 8. For the CDR3, the DNA is TGTGCCAGCAGCCGAGGACTGCGGGAGGAGACCCAGTACTTC. Translation: CASSRGLREETQYF.

This clone showed up just once. This chain joins TRBV28 and TRBJ1-2; a possible D gene is TRBD1 (6 bases). The germline gives CDR1 MDHEN, CDR2 SYDVKM. This CDR3 has 14 residues. V lost 3 bases, J lost 8 bases, and 16 bases lay in between. CDR3 nucleotide sequence: TGTGCCAGCAGTTTTTTGGGGGCTTCGGCCGGCTACACCTTC. It encodes CASSFLGASAGYTF.

In its sample, this clone was seen a few times. The gene calls are TRBV5-1 and TRBJ1-6; 10 bases line up with TRBD1. Germline V gene lookup returns CDR1 SGHRS and CDR2 YFSETQ. The CDR3 has 16 amino acids. V gave up 1 base and J gave up 9 bases; unmatched junction bases: 7. CDR3 residues: CASSLLGTGDLSPLHF. In nucleotides, the CDR3 is TGCGCCAGCAGCTTGCTTGGGACAGGGGATCTTTCACCCCTCCACTTT.